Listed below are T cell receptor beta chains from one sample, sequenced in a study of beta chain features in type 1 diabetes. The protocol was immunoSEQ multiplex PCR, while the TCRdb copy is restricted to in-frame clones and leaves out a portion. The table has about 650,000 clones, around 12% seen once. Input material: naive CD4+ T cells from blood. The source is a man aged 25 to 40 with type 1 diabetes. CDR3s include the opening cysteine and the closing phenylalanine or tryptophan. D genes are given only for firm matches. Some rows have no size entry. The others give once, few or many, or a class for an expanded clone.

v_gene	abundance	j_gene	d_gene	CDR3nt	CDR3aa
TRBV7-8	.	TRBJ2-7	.	TGTGCCAGCAGCCCAAGGACAGTATCCACCTACGAGCAGTACTTC	CASSPRTVSTYEQYF
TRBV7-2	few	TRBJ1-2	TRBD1	TGTGCCAGCAGCTCCCCGACAGGGAGATATGGCTACACCTTC	CASSSPTGRYGYTF
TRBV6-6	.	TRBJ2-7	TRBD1	TGTGCCAGCAGCGAACGACAGGGGAGCTCCTACGAGCAGTACTTC	CASSERQGSSYEQYF
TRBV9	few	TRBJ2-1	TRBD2	TGTGCCAGCAGCGTAGCTAGCGGGGCGTTCTCCTACAATGAGCAGTTCTTC	CASSVASGAFSYNEQFF
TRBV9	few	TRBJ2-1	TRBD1	TGTGCCAGCGTCCCGGGACAGGGTCCCTACAATGAGCAGTTCTTC	CASVPGQGPYNEQFF
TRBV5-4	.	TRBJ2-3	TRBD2	TGTGCCAGCAGAACTAGCGGGGGAAGCACAGATACGCAGTATTTT	CASRTSGGSTDTQYF
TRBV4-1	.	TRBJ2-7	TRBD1	TGCGCCAGCAGCCAAGATTGGTTGAGACAGGGGGACTACGAGCAGTACTTC	CASSQDWLRQGDYEQYF
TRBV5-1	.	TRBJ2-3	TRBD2	TGCGCCAGCAGCCTACTACCCGGGACTAGCGGGGGGGCCCGCACAGATACGCAGTATTTT	CASSLLPGTSGGARTDTQYF
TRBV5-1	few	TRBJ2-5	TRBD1	TGCGCCAGCAGCTTGAGACAGGGGAGTAGGGAGACCCAGTACTTC	CASSLRQGSRETQYF
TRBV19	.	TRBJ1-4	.	TGTGCCAGTAGTCTCAGGGCTGAAAAACTGTTTTTT	CASSLRAEKLFF
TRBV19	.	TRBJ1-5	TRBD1	TGTGCCAGTAGTATAGAAGCGGGGACAGGGGGCAATCAGCCCCAGCATTTT	CASSIEAGTGGNQPQHF
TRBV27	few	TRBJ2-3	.	TGTGCCAGCAGTTTATCGTCGGGCAGGGGCGCAGATACGCAGTATTTT	CASSLSSGRGADTQYF
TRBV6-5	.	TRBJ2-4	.	TGTGCCAGCCACAGACCGGCGCAAAACATTCAGTACTTC	CASHRPAQNIQYF
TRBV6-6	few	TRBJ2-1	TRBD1	TGTGCCAGCCGACCGGGACAGGGGGCTTACAATGAGCAGTTCTTC	CASRPGQGAYNEQFF
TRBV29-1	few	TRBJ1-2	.	TGCAGCGTTGAAGAGGCGGGGGGCTACACCTTC	CSVEEAGGYTF
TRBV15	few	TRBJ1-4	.	TGTGCCACCAGCAGAGGTCTTAATGAAAAACTGTTTTTT	CATSRGLNEKLFF
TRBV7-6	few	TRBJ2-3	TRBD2	TGTGCCAGCAGCTTCCCTAAGCTAGCGGGGGGTGACACAGATACGCAGTATTTT	CASSFPKLAGGDTDTQYF
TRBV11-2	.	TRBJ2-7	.	TGTGCCAGCAGCTTATTGAGGGGGAGCCAATCCTACGAGCAGTACTTC	CASSLLRGSQSYEQYF
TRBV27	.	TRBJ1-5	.	TGTGCCAGCAGTTTATCGGGGGTGTCGGGTCAGCCCCAGCATTTT	CASSLSGVSGQPQHF
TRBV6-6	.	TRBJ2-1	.	TGTGCCAGCAGTGTACGGGAGAGCTCCTACAATGAGCAGTTCTTC	CASSVRESSYNEQFF
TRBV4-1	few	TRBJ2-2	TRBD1	TGCGCCAGCAGCCCGGGACAGGGGGGGACCGGGGAGCTGTTTTTT	CASSPGQGGTGELFF
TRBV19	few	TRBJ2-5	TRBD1	TGTGCCAGTAGTAGAGACAGGGTGGAGACCCAGTACTTC	CASSRDRVETQYF
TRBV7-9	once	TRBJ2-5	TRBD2	TGTGCCAGCAGCTTAGGAGCGGGGGCCCGGTACCAAGAGACCCAGTACTTC	CASSLGAGARYQETQYF
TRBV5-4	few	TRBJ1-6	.	TGTGCCAGCAGCTTGGGCCGGTCGAGCTCCTATAATTCACCCCTCCACTTT	CASSLGRSSSYNSPLHF
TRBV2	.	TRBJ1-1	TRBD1	TGTGCCAGCAGTGGGGGACAGGGAATCCCCCGGGGCACTGAAGCTTTCTTT	CASSGGQGIPRGTEAFF
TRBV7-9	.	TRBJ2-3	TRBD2	TGTGCCAGCAGCTGGAGCGCTCGGCGGGGGGCTTTCACTACGCAGTATTTT	CASSWSARRGAFTTQYF
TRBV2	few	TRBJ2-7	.	TGTGCCAGCGTCCCGGACCCCTCCTACGAGCAGTACTTC	CASVPDPSYEQYF
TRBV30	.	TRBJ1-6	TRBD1	TGTGCCTGGTCCGAGACAGGGGAGCGGTCACCCCTCCACTTT	CAWSETGERSPLHF
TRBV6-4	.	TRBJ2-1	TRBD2	TGTGCCAGCAGCCCTCTACTAGCGGGGGGAGGTGAGCAGTTCTTC	CASSPLLAGGGEQFF
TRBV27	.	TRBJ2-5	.	TGTGCCAGCAGTTCAGGCCAAGAGACCCAGTACTTC	CASSSGQETQYF
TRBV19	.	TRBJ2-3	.	TGTGCCAGTAGTATTTCGTCCTTCCCTATTACAGATACGCAGTATTTT	CASSISSFPITDTQYF
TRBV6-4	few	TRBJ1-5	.	TGTGCCAGCAAGCCCACAGGAATTCGCCAGCCCCAGCATTTT	CASKPTGIRQPQHF
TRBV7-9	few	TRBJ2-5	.	TGTGCCAGCGGCCCGCGGACAGTCGAGACCCAGTACTTC	CASGPRTVETQYF
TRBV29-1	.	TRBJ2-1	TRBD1	TGCAGCGGAGACAGGGGAGCCTACAATGAGCAGTTCTTC	CSGDRGAYNEQFF
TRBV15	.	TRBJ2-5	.	TGTGCCACCAGCACGAGGGCGGTGACCGCGGAGACCCAGTACTTC	CATSTRAVTAETQYF
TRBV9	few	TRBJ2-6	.	TGTGCCAGCAGCGTAGATCAGGTTTTCTCTGGGGCCAACGTCCTGACTTTC	CASSVDQVFSGANVLTF
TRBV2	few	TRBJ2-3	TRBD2	TGTGCCAGCAGTGAACGGGAGGCAGATACGCAGTATTTT	CASSEREADTQYF
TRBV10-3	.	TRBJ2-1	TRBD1	TGTGCCATCAGCAGGGACAGGGGAGGCTACAATGAGCAGTTCTTC	CAISRDRGGYNEQFF
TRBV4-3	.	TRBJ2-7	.	TGCGCCAGCAGCCAAGATTGGGGGCGGACCTACGAGCAGTACTTC	CASSQDWGRTYEQYF
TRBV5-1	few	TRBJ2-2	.	TGCGCCAGCTCCGTTCAGGGAACCGGGGAGCTGTTTTTT	CASSVQGTGELFF
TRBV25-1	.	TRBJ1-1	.	TGTGCCAGCAGTGAAGGGATCATGAACACTGAAGCTTTCTTT	CASSEGIMNTEAFF